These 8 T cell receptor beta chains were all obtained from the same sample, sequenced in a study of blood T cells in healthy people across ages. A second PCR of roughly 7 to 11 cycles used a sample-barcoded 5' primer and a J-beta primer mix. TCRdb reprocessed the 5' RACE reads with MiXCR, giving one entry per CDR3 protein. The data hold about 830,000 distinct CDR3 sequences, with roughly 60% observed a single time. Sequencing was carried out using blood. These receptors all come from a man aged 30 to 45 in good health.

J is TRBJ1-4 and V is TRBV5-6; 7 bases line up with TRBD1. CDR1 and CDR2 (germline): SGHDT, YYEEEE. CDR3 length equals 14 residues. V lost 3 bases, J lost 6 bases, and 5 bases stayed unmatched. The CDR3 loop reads CASSYRGVDEKLFF. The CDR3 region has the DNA TGTGCCAGCAGCTACAGGGGAGTGGATGAAAAACTGTTTTTT. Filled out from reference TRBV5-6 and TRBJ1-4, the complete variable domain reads DAGVTQSPTHLIKTRGQQVTLRCSPKSGHDTVSWYQQALGQGPQFIFQYYEEEERQRGNFPDRFSGHQFPNYSSELNVNALLLGDSALYLCASSYRGVDEKLFFGSGTQLSVL.

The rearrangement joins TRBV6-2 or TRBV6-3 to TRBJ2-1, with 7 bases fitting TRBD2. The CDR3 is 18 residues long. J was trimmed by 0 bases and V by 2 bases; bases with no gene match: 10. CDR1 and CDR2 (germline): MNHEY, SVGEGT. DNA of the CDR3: TGTGCCAGCAGTTACCTACTTGAGCGGGGAGGCTCCTACAATGAGCAGTTCTTC. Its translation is CASSYLLERGGSYNEQFF.

CDR3 nucleotides: TGTGCCATCAGTGAAGTGCCCGCTGGGGGCTTTGTAGCACGGGAGCAGTACTTC. Protein: CAISEVPAGGFVAREQYF. The gene calls are TRBV10-3 and TRBJ2-7; D is possibly TRBD1 (6 bases). This CDR3 has 18 residues. V gave up 3 bases and J gave up 7 bases, with 28 bases separating them. Germline-derived CDR1 and CDR2 are ENHRY and SYGVKD.

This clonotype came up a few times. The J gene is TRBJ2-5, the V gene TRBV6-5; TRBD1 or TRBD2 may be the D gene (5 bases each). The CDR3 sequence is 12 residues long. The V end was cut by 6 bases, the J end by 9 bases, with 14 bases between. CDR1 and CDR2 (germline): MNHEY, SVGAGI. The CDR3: CASSPGMGAQYF. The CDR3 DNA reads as TGTGCCAGCAGCCCCGGTATGGGGGCCCAGTACTTC.

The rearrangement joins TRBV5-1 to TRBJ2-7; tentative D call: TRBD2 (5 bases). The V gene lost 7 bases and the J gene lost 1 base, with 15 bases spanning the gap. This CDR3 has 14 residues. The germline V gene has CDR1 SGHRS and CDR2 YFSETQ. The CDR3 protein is CASHQGRGSYEQYF. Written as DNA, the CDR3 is TGCGCCAGCCACCAAGGACGAGGGTCCTACGAGCAGTACTTC.

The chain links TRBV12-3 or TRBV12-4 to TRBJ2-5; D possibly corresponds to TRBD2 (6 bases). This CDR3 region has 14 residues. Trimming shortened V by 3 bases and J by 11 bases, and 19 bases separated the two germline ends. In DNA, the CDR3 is TGTGCCAGCAGTTTGGAGCGGAGGCCTCGGGAGCAGTACTTC. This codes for CASSLERRPREQYF.

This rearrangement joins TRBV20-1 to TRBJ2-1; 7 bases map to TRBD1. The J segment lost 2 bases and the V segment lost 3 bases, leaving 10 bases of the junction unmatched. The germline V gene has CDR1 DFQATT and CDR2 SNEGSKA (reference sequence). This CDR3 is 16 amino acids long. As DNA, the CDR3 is TGCAGTGCTAGGAGCAAAACGGGACAGACCTACAATGAGCAGTTCTTC. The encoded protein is CSARSKTGQTYNEQFF.

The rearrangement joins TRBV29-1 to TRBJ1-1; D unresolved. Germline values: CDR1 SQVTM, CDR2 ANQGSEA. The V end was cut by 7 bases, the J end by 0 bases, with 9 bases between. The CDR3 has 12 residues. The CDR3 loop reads CSGGRLNTEAFF. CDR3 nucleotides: TGCAGCGGTGGACGTCTGAACACTGAAGCTTTCTTT.